The 19 T cell receptor beta chains below were found in one sample sequenced in a study of cytomegalovirus exposure and HLA in healthy donors. Primers for the PCR totalled 60 Vbeta and 13 Jbeta. Data came from immunoSEQ multiplex PCR; TCRdb stores just in-frame clones and leaves some out. The sample lists some 160,000 clones, approximately 9% occurring once. Sequences were obtained from PBMCs. The receptors shown here come from a male donor in good health and CMV-seronegative.

The V gene is TRBV7-2, the J gene TRBJ1-5; D is uncertain. Germline CDR1 is SGHTA and CDR2 is FQGNSA. The ends were cut back, 6 bases at V and 4 bases at J, with 10 bases in the middle. There are 13 residues in the CDR3. The CDR3 here is CASSYERNQPQHF. The DNA of the CDR3 is TGTGCCAGCAGTTACGAGCGGAATCAGCCCCAGCATTTT. Complete variable domain (other parts from reference TRBV7-2 and TRBJ1-5): GAGVSQSPSNKVTEKGKDVELRCDPISGHTALYWYRQSLGQGLEFLIYFQGNSAPDKSGLPSDRFSAERTGGSVSTLTIQRTQQEDSAVYLCASSYERNQPQHFGDGTRLSIL.

The V gene is TRBV10-3, the J gene TRBJ2-5; 7 nucleotides agree with TRBD1. This CDR3 has 12 residues. V was pared by 9 bases and J by 1 base, with 2 bases of the junction left unmatched. In germline, CDR1 is ENHRY, CDR2 SYGVKD. CDR3 nucleotides: TGTGCCATTGGGACAGCCCAAGAGACCCAGTACTTC. This codes for CAIGTAQETQYF.

The chain recombines TRBV7-9 with TRBJ2-3, with a tentative D call TRBD2 (6 bases). Germline V gene sequence: CDR1 SEHNR, CDR2 FQNEAQ (reference sequence). The CDR3 extends over 17 amino acids. V was cut by 5 bases and J by 1 base, with 19 bases left in between. Here the CDR3 reads CASSLSARGKGTDTQYF. Written as DNA, the CDR3 is TGTGCCAGCAGCCTCTCGGCGCGGGGTAAAGGCACAGATACGCAGTATTTT.

This clone appeared a few times. V is TRBV6-5 and J is TRBJ1-3; no firm D call. The germline V gene has CDR1 MNHEY and CDR2 SVGAGI. The V gene lost 8 bases and the J gene lost 4 bases, with 6 bases spanning the gap. The CDR3 runs to 11 residues. CDR3 protein: CASGRGNTIYF. CDR3 nucleotide sequence: TGTGCCAGCGGCAGGGGAAACACCATATATTTT.

This chain joins TRBV4-1 and TRBJ2-1; D is perhaps TRBD2 (5 bases). The CDR3 length is 12 residues. Germline CDR1 MGHRA, CDR2 YSYEKL. V was trimmed by 1 base and J by 8 bases, leaving 6 bases between them. The CDR3 sequence: CASSQAGYEQFF. In DNA form, the CDR3 reads TGCGCCAGCAGCCAAGCGGGATATGAGCAGTTCTTC.

CDR3 bases: TGTGCCAGCAGTGGGACTTCTAGCAATCAGCCCCAGCATTTT. Its protein product is CASSGTSSNQPQHF. The chain links TRBV28 to TRBJ1-5, with a tentative D call TRBD1 (5 bases). The V end lost 5 bases, the J end lost 0 bases, and 8 bases lay between the germline ends. The CDR3 is made up of 14 amino acids. CDR1 and CDR2 (germline): MDHEN, SYDVKM.

This clone was picked up a small number of times. The CDR3 coding sequence is TGCAGCGTACTCAGCGGGGCAGCCTACGAGCAGTACTTC. Amino acids: CSVLSGAAYEQYF. The rearrangement joins TRBV29-1 to TRBJ2-7; 7 bases agree with TRBD2. The germline V gene encodes CDR1 SQVTM and CDR2 ANQGSEA. Germline trimming cut 6 bases from V and 2 bases from J; bases unmatched to any gene: 7. This CDR3 has 13 residues.

V usage is TRBV29-1 and J usage is TRBJ1-1, with 11 bases identical to TRBD1. The length of the CDR3 is 13 residues. Germline trimming cut 3 bases from V and 10 bases from J; bases unmatched to any gene: 7. Germline lookup yields CDR1 SQVTM and CDR2 ANQGSEA. The CDR3 sequence: CSVEGQGGLGAFF. The CDR3 DNA reads as TGCAGCGTTGAGGGACAGGGGGGATTGGGAGCTTTCTTT.

This clone was observed a handful of times. The chain links TRBV5-4 to TRBJ2-7; TRBD2 aligns across 8 bases. After removal of 5 bases from V and 4 bases from J, the junction contained 11 bases not matched to a gene. CDR3 size: 15 residues. CDR1 is SGHNT, CDR2 YYREEE, per germline (reference sequence). In DNA form, the CDR3 reads TGTGCCAGCAGTTCGGGGGGGCGCCTTCTATACGAGCAGTACTTC. Amino acid sequence: CASSSGGRLLYEQYF.

This clone was seen only a few times. The J gene is TRBJ2-2, the V gene TRBV11-3; D is undetermined. The germline V and J ends were trimmed by 0 bases and 5 bases, with 4 bases remaining between them. From germline, CDR1 is SGHNT and CDR2 YENEEA. The CDR3 covers 13 residues. The CDR3 is CASSLDPTGELFF. As DNA, the CDR3 is TGTGCCAGCAGCTTAGACCCGACCGGGGAGCTGTTTTTT.

The DNA of the CDR3 is TGTGCCAGCAGCGTAGGGGGGAGGGGAAGCAATCAGCCCCAGCATTTT. It translates to CASSVGGRGSNQPQHF. This sequence joins TRBV9 and TRBJ1-5, with D possibly being TRBD1 (5 bases). Deletions cut 0 bases from V and 1 base from J, with 11 bases between. This CDR3 spans 16 amino acids. The germline gives CDR1 SGDLS, CDR2 YYNGEE.

The V call is TRBV25-1, the J call TRBJ1-2; D not certain. V was trimmed by 3 bases and J by 0 bases, leaving 5 bases between them. The CDR3 runs 13 residues. CDR1 MGHDK and CDR2 SYGVNS come from the germline V gene. This CDR3 is CASSDYSNYGYTF. As DNA, the CDR3 is TGTGCCAGCAGTGACTATTCTAACTATGGCTACACCTTC.

There are a few counts of this clone. The V gene is TRBV4-1, the J gene TRBJ2-3; perhaps TRBD2 as D (5 bases). The CDR3 spans 16 residues. Trimming took off 1 base at V and 0 bases at J, with 11 bases between the two ends. CDR1 MGHRA and CDR2 YSYEKL come from the germline V gene. CDR3 nucleotide sequence: TGCGCCAGCAGCCAAGTAGCGCCTAGGAGCACAGATACGCAGTATTTT. It codes for CASSQVAPRSTDTQYF.

The genes are TRBV18 and TRBJ1-1; D ambiguous. Germline CDR1 KGHSH, CDR2 LQKENI. Trimming removed 2 bases at V and 14 bases at J, with 18 bases between. This CDR3 has 13 residues. CDR3 protein: CASSPESRSFIFF. The CDR3 DNA sequence: TGTGCCAGCTCACCAGAGTCCCGGTCGTTTATCTTCTTT.

This chain links TRBV2 with TRBJ2-3, with 11 bases lining up with TRBD1. CDR3 length: 19 residues. Trimming cost V 2 bases and J 0 bases; bases outside gene matches: 10. Per the germline V gene, CDR1 is SNHLY and CDR2 is FYNNEI. CDR3 sequence reads: CASSEIGTGGLASTDTQYF. CDR3 DNA sequence: TGTGCCAGCAGTGAAATCGGGACAGGGGGGCTGGCGAGCACAGATACGCAGTATTTT.

J is TRBJ1-1 and V is TRBV5-5; 8 positions agree with TRBD1. The CDR3 runs to 14 residues. CDR1 is SGHKS, CDR2 YYEKEE, per germline (reference sequence). J gave up 3 bases and V 4 bases, and 5 bases lay outside the gene matches. For the CDR3, the DNA is TGTGCCAGCAGCCCCGGACAGGGACACACTGAAGCTTTCTTT. This encodes CASSPGQGHTEAFF.

The chain carries TRBV6-1 and TRBJ2-1, with 11 bases identical to TRBD2. Trimming cost V 2 bases and J 0 bases; bases outside gene matches: 12. This CDR3 contains 20 residues. Germline CDR1 MNHNS, CDR2 SASEGT. The CDR3 region is CASSELPGLAGQSSYNEQFF. CDR3 bases: TGTGCCAGCAGTGAACTACCCGGACTAGCGGGCCAAAGCTCCTACAATGAGCAGTTCTTC.

CDR3 bases: TGTGCCAGCAGCGACGGGACTAGAGGAAATGAGCAGTTCTTC. Its protein is CASSDGTRGNEQFF. The chain combines TRBV9 with TRBJ2-1; 8 bases line up with TRBD2. The CDR3 totals 14 residues. V lost 3 bases and J lost 7; bases outside the gene matches: 6. The germline CDR1 and CDR2 sequences are SGDLS and YYNGEE.

This clone was picked up a small number of times. The rearrangement joins TRBV9 to TRBJ2-3; a possible D gene is TRBD2 (6 bases). Trimming left V 0 bases short and J 2 bases short, with 13 bases between. The CDR3 contains 16 residues. Germline CDR1 is SGDLS and CDR2 is YYNGEE. The CDR3 reads CASSVGGGINTDTQYF. The CDR3 DNA reads as TGTGCCAGCAGCGTAGGAGGCGGGATCAACACAGATACGCAGTATTTT.